This TCR beta chain comes out of a study of blood T cell repertoires in COVID-19. On the study more broadly: Both acute and convalescent COVID-19 samples were obtained from the United States, Italy and Spain. PBMCs, B-cell-depleted T cells, or T cells were the source of the cDNA or gDNA that made up the material.

Those enrolled in Seattle joined during active infection and were followed longitudinally afterward. As originally analysed: Estimates of nucleated cell counts were drawn from the amplification of reference gene primers. Clones were read by immunoSEQ multiplex PCR, and TCRdb kept only the in-frame ones, dropping some. D and trimming come from the DNA, and the V and J calls and clone size come from that table. The sample includes around 340,000 clones, about nine tenths of them seen just once. The V and J ends lost 5 bases and 4 bases respectively, with 15 bases between them. Germline-derived CDR1 and CDR2 are SNHLY and FYNNEI. This CDR3 spans 15 amino acids.

The specimen was peripheral blood. The genes are TRBV2 and TRBJ1-5; TRBD1 might be the D (5 bases). The TCR was taken from a woman between 55 and 75 years old with COVID-19, enrolled during active disease. CDR3: CASSNGGRANQPQHF. In DNA, the CDR3 is TGTGCCAGCAGTAACGGGGGAAGGGCTAATCAGCCCCAGCATTTT. The full variable domain, completed using reference TRBV2 and TRBJ1-5, is EPEVTQTPSHQVTQMGQEVILRCVPISNHLYFYWYRQILGQKVEFLVSFYNNEISEKSEIFDDQFSVERPDGSNFTLKIRSTKLEDSAMYFCASSNGGRANQPQHFGDGTRLSIL.